The rows below give T cell receptor beta chains drawn from one sample of a study of Graves' ophthalmopathy and Graves' hyperthyroidism. TCRdb ran MiXCR on the multiplex PCR reads and lists one entry per CDR3 protein. The sample contains fewer than 650,000 distinct CDR3 sequences, over 20% of which appear only once. The source material was peripheral blood. These receptors all come from a woman younger than 30 with stable Graves' hyperthyroidism. Some clones in this sample may be carry-over from other donors' samples. CDR3s include the opening cysteine and the closing phenylalanine or tryptophan. Each record gives: V gene, clone size, J gene, D gene, CDR3 length, CDR3 DNA, CDR3 protein. D genes are given only for firm matches. Clone size appears in some rows only: once, few, many, or a class for an expanded clone.

>TRBV30|.|TRBJ2-2|.|14
TGTGCCTGTCGGGACGTCCTGGGCACCGGGGAGCTGTTTTTT
CACRDVLGTGELFF
>TRBV3-1|few|TRBJ1-5|.|17
TGTGCCAGCAGGTGGGGCCAGGGAGAGAGGCACAATCAGCCCCAGCATTTT
CASRWGQGERHNQPQHF
>TRBV3-1|few|TRBJ2-5|TRBD2|18
TGTGCCAGCTCCCGCAGCCCTAGGGCGCTAGCGGGGGGCCAGACCCAGTACTTC
CASSRSPRALAGGQTQYF
>TRBV15|many|TRBJ1-3|.|14
TGTGCCACCAGAGACCTGAGCTCTGGAAACACCATATATTTT
CATRDLSSGNTIYF
>TRBV13|.|TRBJ2-2|.|16
TGTGCCAGCAGCCGACTAGTTAAAGGGGGCACCGGGGAGCTGTTTTTT
CASSRLVKGGTGELFF
>TRBV7-2|.|TRBJ2-5|TRBD2|15
TGTGCCAGCGCAAGGACTAGCGGGATAGGGGAGACCCAGTACTTC
CASARTSGIGETQYF
>TRBV10-3|many|TRBJ1-1|.|15
TGTGCCATCAATTCGGGGATCCCCTCCGGGGGTGAAGCTTTCTTT
CAINSGIPSGGEAFF
>TRBV28|many|TRBJ2-7|TRBD2|12
TGTGCCAGCAGTCGCGGGAGTTACGAGCAGTACTTC
CASSRGSYEQYF
>TRBV12-3/TRBV12-4|.|TRBJ1-5|TRBD1|15
TGTGCCAGCAGCGCACAGGGGACACTAAATCAGCCCCAGCATTTT
CASSAQGTLNQPQHF
>TRBV7-2|many|TRBJ1-1|TRBD1|13
TGTGCCAGCAGGCCTAGGACAGGCCCTGAAGCTTTCTTT
CASRPRTGPEAFF
>TRBV11-2|.|TRBJ1-1|.|15
TGTGCCAGCAGCTCAGAGGGACTTCTGAACACTGAAGCTTTCTTT
CASSSEGLLNTEAFF
>TRBV15|few|TRBJ1-5|.|12
TGTGCCACCGCGAGCGGTGTAGGACCCCAGCATTTT
CATASGVGPQHF
>TRBV6-1|many|TRBJ1-2|TRBD1|13
TGTGCCAGCAGTCTAGACAGGGTGTATGGCTACACCTTC
CASSLDRVYGYTF
>TRBV12-3/TRBV12-4|.|TRBJ1-2|TRBD1|13
TGTGCCAGCAGTTTCAACACAGGGGATAGCTACACCTTC
CASSFNTGDSYTF
>TRBV28|.|TRBJ1-6|.|10
TGTGCCATCGGGCAGTCACTCCGCCACTTT
CAIGQSLRHF
>TRBV28|many|TRBJ2-7|.|15
TGTGCCAGCAGTTTATTCAGACAGGCAACCTACGAGCAGTACTTC
CASSLFRQATYEQYF
>TRBV2|few|TRBJ2-7|TRBD2|14
TGTGCCAGCAGATCCCGCGGGGGGCCCCAGGAGCAGTACTTC
CASRSRGGPQEQYF
>TRBV9|many|TRBJ2-7|TRBD2|16
TGTGCCAGCAGCGTAGCTGGGACTAGTAACGGCAACGAGCAGTACTTC
CASSVAGTSNGNEQYF
>TRBV27|many|TRBJ2-2|TRBD2|14
TGTGCCAGCAGTATGGGACTAGACACCGGGGAGCTGTTTTTT
CASSMGLDTGELFF
>TRBV12-3/TRBV12-4|many|TRBJ1-1|.|14
TGTGCCAGCAGTGTCGACAGCACGAACACTGAAGCTTTTTTT
CASSVDSTNTEAFF
>TRBV30|few|TRBJ1-5|.|15
TGTGCCTGGAGTGTAGGGGGATTCGGCAATCAGCCCCAGCATTTT
CAWSVGGFGNQPQHF
>TRBV2|.|TRBJ2-5|.|12
TGTGCCAGCAGTGTTTTTGGGCAGGCTCAGTACTTC
CASSVFGQAQYF